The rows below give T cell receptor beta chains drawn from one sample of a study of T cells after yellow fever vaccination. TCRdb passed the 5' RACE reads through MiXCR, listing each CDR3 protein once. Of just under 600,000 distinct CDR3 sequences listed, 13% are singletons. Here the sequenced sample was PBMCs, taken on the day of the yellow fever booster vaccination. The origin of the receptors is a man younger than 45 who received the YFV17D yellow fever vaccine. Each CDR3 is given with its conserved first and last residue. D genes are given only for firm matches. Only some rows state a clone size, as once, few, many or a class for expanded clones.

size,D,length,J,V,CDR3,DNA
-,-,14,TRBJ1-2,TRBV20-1,CSANLGEGDYGYTF,TGCAGTGCTAACCTGGGGGAGGGGGACTATGGCTACACCTTC
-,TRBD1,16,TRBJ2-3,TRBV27,CASSFLEQGVTDTQYF,TGTGCCAGCAGTTTTCTCGAACAGGGGGTCACAGATACGCAGTATTTT
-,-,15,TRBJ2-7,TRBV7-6,CASSVLDRTAHEQYF,TGTGCCAGCAGCGTTCTAGATCGGACAGCGCACGAGCAGTACTTC
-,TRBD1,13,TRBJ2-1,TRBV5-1,CASSTDRGNEQFF,TGCGCCAGCAGCACTGACAGGGGGAATGAGCAGTTCTTC
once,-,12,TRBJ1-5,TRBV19,CASTQVGQPQHF,TGTGCCAGTACCCAGGTGGGTCAGCCCCAGCATTTT
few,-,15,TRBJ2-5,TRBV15,CATSYMTSSQETQYF,TGTGCCACCAGCTACATGACTAGTTCCCAAGAGACCCAGTACTTC
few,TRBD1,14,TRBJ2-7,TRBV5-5,CASSTQGASYEQYF,TGTGCCAGCAGCACCCAGGGGGCGTCCTACGAGCAGTACTTC
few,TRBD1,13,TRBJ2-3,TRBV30,CAWIQGNTDTQYF,TGTGCCTGGATACAGGGGAACACAGATACGCAGTATTTT
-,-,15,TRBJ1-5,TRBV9,CASSVGWGPNQPQHF,TGTGCCAGCAGCGTAGGTTGGGGACCCAATCAGCCCCAGCATTTT
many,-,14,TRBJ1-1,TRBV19,CASSIDKRWTEAFF,TGTGCCAGTAGTATAGATAAAAGGTGGACTGAAGCTTTCTTT
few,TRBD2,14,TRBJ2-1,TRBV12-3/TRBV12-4,CASKKGLAGGEQFF,TGTGCCAGCAAAAAGGGATTAGCGGGAGGTGAGCAGTTCTTC
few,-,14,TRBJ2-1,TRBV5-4,CASSLAGRDYEQFF,TGTGCCAGCAGCTTGGCCGGAAGGGATTATGAGCAGTTCTTC
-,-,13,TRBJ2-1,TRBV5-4,CASSSATRNEQFF,TGTGCCAGCAGCTCGGCGACTAGGAATGAGCAGTTCTTC
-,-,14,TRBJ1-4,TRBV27,CASSLSVLSEKLFF,TGTGCCAGCAGTTTATCAGTACTGAGTGAAAAACTGTTTTTT
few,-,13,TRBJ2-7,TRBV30,CAWELGHTYEQYF,TGTGCCTGGGAACTAGGACACACCTACGAGCAGTACTTC
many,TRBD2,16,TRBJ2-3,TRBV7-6,CASSFREASGSDTQYF,TGTGCCAGCAGCTTTAGGGAGGCTAGCGGATCAGATACGCAGTATTTT
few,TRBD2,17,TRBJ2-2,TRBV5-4,CASSLVTSAANTGELFF,TGTGCCAGCAGCTTGGTGACTAGCGCTGCGAACACCGGGGAGCTGTTTTTT
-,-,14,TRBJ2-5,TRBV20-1,CSARRPSGSQTQYF,TGCAGTGCTAGACGGCCTAGTGGCTCTCAGACCCAGTACTTC
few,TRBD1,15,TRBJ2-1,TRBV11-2,CASSLDPGQGTRQFF,TGTGCCAGCAGCTTAGATCCGGGACAGGGCACGAGGCAGTTCTTC
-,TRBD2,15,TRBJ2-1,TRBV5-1,CASAEVASGSNEQFF,TGCGCCAGCGCCGAGGTAGCTAGCGGGAGCAATGAGCAGTTCTTC
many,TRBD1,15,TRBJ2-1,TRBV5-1,CASSSGQGSYNEQFF,TGCGCCAGCAGCTCCGGACAGGGTTCCTACAATGAGCAGTTCTTC
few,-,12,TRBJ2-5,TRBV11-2,CASRLLGETQYF,TGTGCCAGCAGGTTACTAGGGGAGACCCAGTACTTC
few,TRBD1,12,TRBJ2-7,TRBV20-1,CSPTGDVDEQYF,TGCAGTCCGACAGGGGATGTCGACGAGCAGTACTTC
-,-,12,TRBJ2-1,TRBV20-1,CSARDLGDEQFF,TGCAGTGCTAGAGATCTGGGAGATGAGCAGTTCTTC
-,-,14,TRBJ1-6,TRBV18,CASSRGTDSAPLHF,TGTGCCAGCTCTCGTGGGACGGATTCCGCACCCCTCCACTTT
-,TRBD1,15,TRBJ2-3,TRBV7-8,CASSYPDRGPTTQYF,TGTGCCAGCAGCTACCCAGACAGGGGGCCGACTACGCAGTATTTT
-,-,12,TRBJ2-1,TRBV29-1,CSVQGGYNKQFF,TGCAGCGTTCAGGGGGGTTACAATAAGCAGTTCTTC
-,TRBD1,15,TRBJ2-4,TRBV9,CASNTGGKAKNIQYF,TGTGCCAGCAATACAGGGGGCAAGGCCAAAAACATTCAGTACTTC
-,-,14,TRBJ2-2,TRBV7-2,CASSWGGPTGELFF,TGTGCCAGCAGCTGGGGCGGGCCCACCGGGGAGCTGTTTTTT
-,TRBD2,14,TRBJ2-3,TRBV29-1,CSVVGLAATDTQYF,TGCAGCGTGGTGGGACTAGCGGCCACAGATACGCAGTATTTT
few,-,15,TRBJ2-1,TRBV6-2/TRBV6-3,CASSYGRVHYNEQFF,TGTGCCAGCAGTTACGGAAGGGTTCACTACAATGAGCAGTTCTTC
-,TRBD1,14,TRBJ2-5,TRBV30,CAWSVLGQQETQYF,TGTGCCTGGAGTGTACTGGGACAGCAAGAGACCCAGTACTTC
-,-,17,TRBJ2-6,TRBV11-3,CASSPGTGTSGANVLTF,TGTGCCAGCAGCCCAGGGACGGGAACCTCTGGGGCCAACGTCCTGACTTTC
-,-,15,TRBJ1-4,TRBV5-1,CASSVKQGRNEKLFF,TGCGCCAGCAGCGTCAAGCAGGGTCGTAATGAAAAACTGTTTTTT
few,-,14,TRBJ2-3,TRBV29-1,CSVVRGVVTDTQYF,TGCAGCGTTGTGCGGGGAGTGGTCACAGATACGCAGTATTTT
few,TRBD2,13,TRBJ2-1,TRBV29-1,CSVVQLAYNEQFF,TGCAGCGTTGTGCAACTAGCGTACAATGAGCAGTTCTTC
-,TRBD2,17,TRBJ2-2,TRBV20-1,CSAWTPLAGGRTGELFF,TGCAGTGCGTGGACCCCACTAGCGGGAGGTCGCACCGGGGAGCTGTTTTTT
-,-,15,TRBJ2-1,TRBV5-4,CASSPPGRGYNEQFF,TGTGCCAGCAGCCCCCCCGGCAGGGGATACAATGAGCAGTTCTTC
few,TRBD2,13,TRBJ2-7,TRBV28,CASSSPGGGEQYF,TGTGCCAGCAGTTCCCCCGGGGGGGGTGAGCAGTACTTC
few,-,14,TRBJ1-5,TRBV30,CAWSGGSVGQPQHF,TGTGCCTGGAGTGGAGGGTCTGTGGGACAGCCCCAGCATTTT
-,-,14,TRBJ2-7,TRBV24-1,CATSDPGLLSEQYF,TGTGCCACCAGTGATCCAGGACTACTCTCCGAGCAGTACTTC
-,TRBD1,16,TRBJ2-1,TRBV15,CATSRERDSSYNEQFF,TGTGCCACCAGCAGAGAACGGGACAGCTCCTACAATGAGCAGTTCTTC
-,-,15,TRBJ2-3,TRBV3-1,CASSTDSRPRGTQYF,TGTGCCAGCAGCACAGATAGCAGACCCAGGGGAACGCAGTATTTT